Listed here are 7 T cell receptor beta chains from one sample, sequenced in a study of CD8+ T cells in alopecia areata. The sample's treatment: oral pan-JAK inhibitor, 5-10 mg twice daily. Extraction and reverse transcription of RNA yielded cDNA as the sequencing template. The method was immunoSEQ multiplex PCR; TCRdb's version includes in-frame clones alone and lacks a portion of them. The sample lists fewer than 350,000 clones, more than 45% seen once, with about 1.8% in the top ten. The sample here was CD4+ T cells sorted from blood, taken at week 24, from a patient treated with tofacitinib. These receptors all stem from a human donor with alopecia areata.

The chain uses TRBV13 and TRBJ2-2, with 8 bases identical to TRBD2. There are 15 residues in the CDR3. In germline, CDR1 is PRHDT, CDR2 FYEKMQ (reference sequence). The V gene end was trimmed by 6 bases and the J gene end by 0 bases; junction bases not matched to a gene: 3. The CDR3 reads CASRPGLANTGELFF. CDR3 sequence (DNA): TGTGCCAGCAGACCGGGACTAGCGAACACCGGGGAGCTGTTTTTT.

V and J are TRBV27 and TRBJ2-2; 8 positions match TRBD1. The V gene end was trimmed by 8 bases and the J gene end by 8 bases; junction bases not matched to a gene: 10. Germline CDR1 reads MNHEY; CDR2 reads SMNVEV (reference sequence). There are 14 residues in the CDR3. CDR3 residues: CASGWTGITGELFF. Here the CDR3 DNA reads TGTGCCAGCGGCTGGACAGGGATAACGGGGGAGCTGTTTTTT.

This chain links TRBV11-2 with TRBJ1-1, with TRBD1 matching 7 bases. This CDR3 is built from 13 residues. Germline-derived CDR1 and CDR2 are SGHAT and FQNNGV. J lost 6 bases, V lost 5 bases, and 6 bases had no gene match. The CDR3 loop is CASSATQGAEAFF. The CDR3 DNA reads TGTGCCAGCAGCGCTACTCAGGGGGCTGAAGCTTTCTTT.

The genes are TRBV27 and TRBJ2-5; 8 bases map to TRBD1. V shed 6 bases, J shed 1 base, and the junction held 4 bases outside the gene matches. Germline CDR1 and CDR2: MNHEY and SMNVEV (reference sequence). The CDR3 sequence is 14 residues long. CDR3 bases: TGTGCCAGCAGCCCGGACAGGGTCCAAGAGACCCAGTACTTC. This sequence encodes CASSPDRVQETQYF.

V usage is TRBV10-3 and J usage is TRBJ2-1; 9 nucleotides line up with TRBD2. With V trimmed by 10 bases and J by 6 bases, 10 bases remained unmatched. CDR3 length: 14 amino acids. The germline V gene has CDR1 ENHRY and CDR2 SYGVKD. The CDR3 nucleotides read TGTGCCACCGCACCGGCGGGGGGGTTCAATGAGCAGTTCTTC. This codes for CATAPAGGFNEQFF.

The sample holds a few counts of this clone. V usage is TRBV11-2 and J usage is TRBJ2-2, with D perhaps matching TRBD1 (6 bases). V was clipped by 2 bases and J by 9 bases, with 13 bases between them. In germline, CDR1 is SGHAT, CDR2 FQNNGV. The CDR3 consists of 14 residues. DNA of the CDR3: TGTGCCAGCAGCTTAAACAGGGTTACCAGGGAGCTGTTTTTT. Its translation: CASSLNRVTRELFF.

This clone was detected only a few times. The CDR3 spells CASSTDPGQLGGTDTQYF. The CDR3 DNA is TGTGCCAGCAGCACGGACCCCGGACAACTAGGGGGCACAGATACGCAGTATTTT. This chain uses TRBV7-2 with TRBJ2-3, with D tentatively TRBD1 or TRBD2 (5 bases each). The V and J ends lost 5 bases and 1 base respectively, with 22 bases between them. CDR3 size: 18 residues. Germline V lookup: CDR1 SGHTA, CDR2 FQGNSA.